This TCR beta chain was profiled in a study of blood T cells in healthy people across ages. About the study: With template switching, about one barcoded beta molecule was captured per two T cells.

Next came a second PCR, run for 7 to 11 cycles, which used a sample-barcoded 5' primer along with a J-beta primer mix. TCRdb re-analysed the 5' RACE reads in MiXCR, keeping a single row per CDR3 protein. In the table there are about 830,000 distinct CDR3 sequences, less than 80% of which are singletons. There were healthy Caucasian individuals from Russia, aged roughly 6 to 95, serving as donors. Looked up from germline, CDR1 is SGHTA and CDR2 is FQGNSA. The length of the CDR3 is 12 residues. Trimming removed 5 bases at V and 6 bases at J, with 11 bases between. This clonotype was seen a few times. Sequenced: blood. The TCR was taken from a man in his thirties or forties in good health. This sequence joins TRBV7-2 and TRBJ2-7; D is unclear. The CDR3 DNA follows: TGTGCCAGCAGCAAAGACGGTGGCGAGCAGTACTTC. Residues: CASSKDGGEQYF.